This T cell receptor (beta chain) was sequenced in a study of shared clonotypes between healthy human individuals. General study findings and limits: Genetic and exposure-history diversity was limited by the few donors.

The CDR3 contains 16 residues. Germline V gives CDR1 SGHAT, CDR2 FQNNGV. Trimming stripped 1 base from V and 1 base from J, with 8 bases between. Remarks on this clone: Its specificity is not known.

Method: immunoSEQ multiplex PCR; TCRdb's copy keeps in-frame clones and lacks some. The sample lists fewer than 200,000 clones, 65% to 70% occurring once. This TCR was recovered from a man between 25 and 39 years old in good health. Specimen: memory CD4+ T cells sorted from blood. Subset indicated: CD45RA-negative fraction. V gene TRBV11-2 combines with J gene TRBJ2-6; the D is unclear. In DNA, the CDR3 is TGTGCCAGCAGCTTAGGTTTAAGTTCTGGGGCCAACGTCCTGACTTTC. Translated: CASSLGLSSGANVLTF.